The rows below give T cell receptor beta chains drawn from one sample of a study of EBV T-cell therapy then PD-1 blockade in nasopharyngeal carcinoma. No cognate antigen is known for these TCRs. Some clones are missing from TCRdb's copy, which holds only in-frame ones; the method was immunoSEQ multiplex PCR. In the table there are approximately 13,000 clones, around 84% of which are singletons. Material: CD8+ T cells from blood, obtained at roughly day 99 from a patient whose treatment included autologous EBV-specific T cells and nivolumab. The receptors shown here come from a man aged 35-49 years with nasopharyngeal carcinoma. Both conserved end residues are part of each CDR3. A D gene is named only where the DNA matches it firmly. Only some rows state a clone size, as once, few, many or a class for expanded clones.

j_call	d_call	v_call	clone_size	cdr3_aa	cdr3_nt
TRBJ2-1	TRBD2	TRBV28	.	CASTQLAGHNRDEQFF	TGTGCCAGCACCCAACTAGCGGGACATAATAGGGATGAGCAGTTCTTC
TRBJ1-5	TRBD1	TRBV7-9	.	CASSTGTGNQPQHF	TGTGCCAGCAGCACCGGGACAGGCAATCAGCCCCAGCATTTT
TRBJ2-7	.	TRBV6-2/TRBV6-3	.	CASSYNLPDYEQYF	TGTGCCAGCAGTTACAACCTCCCTGACTACGAGCAGTACTTC
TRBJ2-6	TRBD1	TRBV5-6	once	CASSLGAGGSLWANVLTF	TGTGCCAGCAGCTTGGGGGCAGGGGGTTCCCTCTGGGCCAACGTCCTGACTTTC
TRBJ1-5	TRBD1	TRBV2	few	CASGYSGQGQPQHF	TGTGCCAGCGGCTATTCGGGACAGGGCCAGCCCCAGCATTTT
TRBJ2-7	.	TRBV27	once	CASSFGVGEQYF	TGTGCCAGCAGTTTCGGGGTCGGCGAGCAGTACTTC
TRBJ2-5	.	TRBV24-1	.	CATSDVTLGARETQYF	TGTGCCACCAGTGATGTAACTCTGGGGGCCCGGGAGACCCAGTACTTC
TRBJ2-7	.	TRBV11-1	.	CASSPPQSAPYEQYF	TGTGCCAGCAGCCCCCCACAGAGTGCTCCATACGAGCAGTACTTC
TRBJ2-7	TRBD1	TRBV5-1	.	CASSLYGQGTYYEQYF	TGCGCCAGCAGCTTATACGGACAGGGGACCTACTACGAGCAGTACTTC
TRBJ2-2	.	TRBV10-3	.	CAVEINSKGTGELFF	TGTGCCGTAGAGATAAACAGTAAGGGCACCGGGGAGCTGTTTTTT
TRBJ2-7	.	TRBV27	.	CASSLGGLSYYEQYF	TGTGCCAGCTCCCTCGGGGGGCTGTCCTACTACGAGCAGTACTTC
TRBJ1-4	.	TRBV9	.	CASSVDGTREKLFF	TGTGCCAGCAGCGTAGATGGGACGAGGGAAAAACTGTTTTTT
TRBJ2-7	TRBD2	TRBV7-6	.	CASSPGGGRPYEQYF	TGTGCCAGCAGCCCGGGGGGGGGACGGCCCTACGAGCAGTACTTC
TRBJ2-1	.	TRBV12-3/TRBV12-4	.	CASSLVGANEQFF	TGTGCCAGCAGTTTAGTTGGGGCCAATGAGCAGTTCTTC
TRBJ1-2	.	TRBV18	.	CASSPGGLPLYGYTF	TGTGCCAGCTCACCTGGGGGCCTCCCTCTCTATGGCTACACCTTC
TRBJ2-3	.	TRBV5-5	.	CASSLGVDTQYF	TGTGCCAGCAGCTTGGGGGTAGATACGCAGTATTTT
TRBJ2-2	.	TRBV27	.	CASSLYSTGELFF	TGTGCCAGCAGTTTGTATAGCACCGGGGAGCTGTTTTTT
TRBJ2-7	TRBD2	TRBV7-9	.	CASSHTSGDGSYEQYF	TGTGCCAGCAGCCACACTAGCGGGGACGGCTCCTACGAGCAGTACTTC
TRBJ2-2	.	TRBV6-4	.	CASSPGLDTGELFF	TGTGCCAGCAGTCCAGGGTTGGACACCGGGGAGCTGTTTTTT
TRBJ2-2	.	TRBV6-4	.	CASSGGDTGELFF	TGTGCCAGCAGTGGGGGGGACACCGGGGAGCTGTTTTTT
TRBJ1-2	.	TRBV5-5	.	CASSDTTVPYGYTF	TGTGCCAGCAGCGACACGACGGTGCCCTATGGCTACACCTTC
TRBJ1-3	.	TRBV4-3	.	CASSQDQGPGNTIYF	TGCGCCAGCAGCCAAGATCAGGGGCCGGGAAACACCATATATTTT
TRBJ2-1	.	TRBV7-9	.	CASSLLFRADLWNEQFF	TGTGCCAGCAGCTTGCTCTTCAGGGCCGACCTGTGGAATGAGCAGTTCTTC
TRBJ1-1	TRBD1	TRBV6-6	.	CASSYAQGEWTEAFF	TGTGCCAGCAGTTACGCGCAGGGGGAATGGACTGAAGCTTTCTTT
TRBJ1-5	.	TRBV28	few	CASSLRSGSPQHF	TGTGCCAGCAGTTTACGATCCGGTTCTCCCCAGCATTTT
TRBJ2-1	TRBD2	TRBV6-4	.	CASSETSGGNEQFF	TGTGCCAGCAGTGAGACTAGCGGGGGTAATGAGCAGTTCTTC
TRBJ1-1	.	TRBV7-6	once	CASSLGGGKPEAFF	TGTGCCAGCAGCTTAGGGGGTGGTAAGCCTGAAGCTTTCTTT
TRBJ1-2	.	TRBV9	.	CASSADVGADYGYTF	TGTGCCAGCAGCGCCGACGTGGGGGCGGACTATGGCTACACCTTC
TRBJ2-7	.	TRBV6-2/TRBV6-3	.	CASSYGQEVYEQYF	TGTGCCAGCAGTTACGGGCAGGAAGTCTACGAGCAGTACTTC
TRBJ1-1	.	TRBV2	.	CASSEAPGGGTEAFF	TGTGCCAGCAGTGAAGCGCCGGGCGGGGGCACTGAAGCTTTCTTT
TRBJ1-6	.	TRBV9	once	CASSPTVYNSPLHF	TGTGCCAGCAGCCCTACAGTGTATAATTCACCCCTCCACTTT
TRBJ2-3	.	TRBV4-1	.	CASSRKVGSTDTQYF	TGCGCCAGCAGCCGGAAGGTAGGAAGCACAGATACGCAGTATTTT
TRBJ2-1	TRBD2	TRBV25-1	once	CASRRGTNNEQFF	TGTGCCAGCAGGCGGGGGACTAACAATGAGCAGTTCTTC
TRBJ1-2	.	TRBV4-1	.	CASSQGTANYGYTF	TGCGCCAGCAGCCAAGGGACAGCTAACTATGGCTACACCTTC
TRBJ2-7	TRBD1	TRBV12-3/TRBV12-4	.	CASSWDRGNEQYF	TGTGCCAGCAGCTGGGACAGGGGGAACGAGCAGTACTTC
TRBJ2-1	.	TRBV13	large	CASRMGGGEQFF	TGTGCCAGCAGGATGGGAGGGGGCGAGCAGTTCTTC
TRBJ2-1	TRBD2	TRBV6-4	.	CASSDSLAGGHNEQFF	TGTGCCAGCAGTGACTCGTTAGCGGGGGGCCACAATGAGCAGTTCTTC
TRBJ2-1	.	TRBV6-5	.	CASSRFLHNEQFF	TGTGCCAGCAGTCGGTTCCTGCACAATGAGCAGTTCTTC
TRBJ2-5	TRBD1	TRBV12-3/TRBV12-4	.	CASSTGGWETQYF	TGTGCCAGTTCGACAGGGGGCTGGGAGACCCAGTACTTC
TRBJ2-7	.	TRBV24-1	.	CATSEHPGFEQYF	TGTGCCACCAGTGAACACCCAGGGTTCGAACAGTACTTC
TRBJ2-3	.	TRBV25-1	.	CASSEYGLSTDTQYF	TGTGCCAGCAGTGAATATGGACTTAGCACAGATACGCAGTATTTT
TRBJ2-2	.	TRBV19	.	CASSIGGGGPGELFF	TGTGCCAGTAGTATAGGAGGGGGGGGCCCCGGGGAGCTGTTTTTT
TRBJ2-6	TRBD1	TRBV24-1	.	CATSDSGTGDSGANVLTF	TGTGCCACCAGTGATTCGGGGACAGGGGACTCTGGGGCCAACGTCCTGACTTTC
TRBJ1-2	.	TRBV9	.	CASSVGGTHGYTF	TGTGCCAGCAGCGTAGGGGGGACCCATGGCTACACCTTC
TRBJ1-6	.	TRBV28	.	CASSFRGAYSPLHF	TGTGCCAGCAGTTTTAGGGGGGCTTATTCACCCCTCCACTTT
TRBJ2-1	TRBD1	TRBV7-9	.	CASSPPRGQGNEQFF	TGTGCCAGCAGCCCCCCAAGGGGACAGGGAAATGAGCAGTTCTTC